The source of this T cell receptor beta chain is a study of blood T cell repertoires in COVID-19. Per germline, CDR1 MNHEY and CDR2 SVGAGI. CDR3 length equals 14 residues. Trimming took 6 bases from V and 4 from J, leaving 15 bases between them. Cohort assignment relied on participant-reported clinical history. Exposed participants came across a COVID-19 case within 2 weeks before study entry. How the authors handled the data: Amplified reference gene primers provided the basis for estimating nucleated cell counts. TCRdb's copy holds only in-frame clones and misses some; the assay was immunoSEQ multiplex PCR. Clone size and the V and J calls come from that table; the DNA yielded D and trimming. This table holds 130,000 to 150,000 clones, about four fifths found once. This clone was picked up one time.

This clonotype was obtained from a woman aged 45 to 65 who had been exposed to COVID-19. J is TRBJ1-2 and V is TRBV6-5; weak D call: TRBD1 (6 bases). The sample comprised PBMCs or T cells enriched from blood (not recorded which). This CDR3 is CASRPGTSAYGYTF. As DNA, the CDR3 is TGTGCCAGCAGACCTGGGACATCCGCCTATGGCTACACCTTC.